Here is one TCR beta chain with its context. These data belong to a study of blood T cells in healthy people across ages. CDR1 is DFQATT, CDR2 SNEGSKA, per germline (reference sequence). The CDR3 spans 18 residues. V was trimmed by 0 bases and J by 2 bases, leaving 20 bases between them. Every donor contributed roughly 10 milliliters of peripheral blood by blood draw. It was with a sample-barcoded 5' primer and a J-beta primer mix that a second PCR of roughly 6 to 11 cycles was run. Each of the cDNA molecules was tagged by a template-switch adaptor with 12 random nucleotides. Each CDR3 protein gets one entry after TCRdb re-called the 5' RACE reads with MiXCR. The table has more than 450,000 distinct CDR3 sequences, about 28% seen once; the top ten hold approximately 4%. These same data were also listed under a study on T cells of mothers and their children. According to that study: Samples were provided by three healthy Caucasian mothers and their six children. Similar thymic selection effects on TCR recombination output appear in pairs, both related and unrelated.

The V call is TRBV20-1, the J call TRBJ1-3, with D maybe TRBD1 (5 bases). The source material was blood. The origin of this receptor is a boy between 2 and 15 years old in good health. In DNA form, the CDR3 reads TGCAGTGCTAGAGACGGGGCAGGAAGATTCAGTGCTGGAAACACCATATATTTT. Translation: CSARDGAGRFSAGNTIYF.